This TCR beta chain is from a study of shared clonotypes between healthy human individuals. The repertoire was sequenced with immunoSEQ multiplex PCR; TCRdb's copy has only in-frame clones and lacks some. The sample carries about 2,200,000 clones, 90% to 95% recorded once. The length of the CDR3 is 17 residues. Germline loops: CDR1 MNHEY, CDR2 SMNVEV (reference sequence). V shed 5 bases and J 6 bases; nucleotides not matched to a gene: 14. Naivety among CD8 cells was defined by CD45RO negativity and positive CCR7 selection, thereby excluding terminally differentiated effector memory CD45RA+ cells. The source material was naive CD8+ T cells from PBMCs. The TCR was taken from a man aged 18 to 29 in good health. Some clones in this sample may be carry-over from other donors' samples. The rearrangement uses TRBV27 and TRBJ1-4, with 8 bases lining up with TRBD1. The CDR3, as DNA: TGTGCCAGCAGTCCGGGACAGGTCGGCGGGGGATATGAAAAACTGTTTTTT. Protein sequence: CASSPGQVGGGYEKLFF.